This T cell receptor (beta chain) was documented in a study of T cells in women clearing cervical HPV infection. Study details: Blood came at first lesion visit for cases, post-clearance for controls.

V shed 5 bases and J 5 bases; nucleotides not matched to a gene: 7. Germline CDR1 is SGHTA and CDR2 is FQGTGA. This CDR3 comprises 15 residues. With regard to this clone: Its antigen is still unknown. The read terminates 3 residues before the CDR3 end, so the remaining end is supplied by the germline J gene.

MY09/MY11 PCR detected cervical HPV DNA; dot-blot assigned genotypes. TCRdb's table, derived via immunoSEQ multiplex PCR, lists solely in-frame clones and lacks some. The sample data list tens of thousands of clones. Study-level findings and limits: CIN3+ cases had significantly higher TCR repertoire richness than controls, but evenness did not differ. A classifier using richness and V gene abundances reached an AUC of roughly 0.83.

This TCR came from a woman aged 18 to 75 with a cervical HPV16 infection that either progressed to CIN3+ or cleared (not recorded which). This chain links TRBV7-3 with TRBJ2-3, with TRBD1 identical over 10 bases. What was sequenced was blood buffy coat. Partial CDR3 DNA: TGTGCCAGCAGCAAAACCGGGACAGGGGTAGATACG. Translating it yields CASSKTGTGVDT. The full-length CDR3 reads as CASSKTGTGVDTQYF.